These T cell receptor beta chains were read from a single sample in a study of early T cells in non-severe SARS-CoV-2 infection. MiXCR, applied by TCRdb to the 5' RACE reads, yields one record per CDR3 protein. The sample records tens of thousands of distinct CDR3 sequences, under 12% being singletons. The sequenced sample consisted of whole blood. The receptors were sampled from an adult who was a healthcare worker with PCR-confirmed SARS-CoV-2 infection or an uninfected control (not recorded which). Each CDR3 is given with its conserved first and last residue. A D gene is named only where the DNA matches it firmly. Clone size is given for some rows only: seen once, a few or many times, or a class if the clone is expanded.

length: 17
size: many
V: TRBV4-2
J: TRBJ2-7
D: TRBD1
DNA: TGTGCCAGCAGCCACCATCGGGGAGACAGGGTCCCCTACGAGCAGTACTTC
CDR3: CASSHHRGDRVPYEQYF

length: 15
size: .
V: TRBV9
J: TRBJ2-5
D: TRBD2
DNA: TGTGCCAGCAGCGTACGGACTAGTTGGGGAGAGACCCAGTACTTC
CDR3: CASSVRTSWGETQYF

length: 14
size: few
V: TRBV7-9
J: TRBJ1-6
D: .
DNA: TGTGCCAGCAGCACTAAGACGGGACAAGACCCCCTCCACTTT
CDR3: CASSTKTGQDPLHF

length: 16
size: .
V: TRBV12-3/TRBV12-4
J: TRBJ2-3
D: TRBD2
DNA: TGTGCCAGCAGGTCCTTTAGCGGGAGCGGGTCAGATACGCAGTATTTT
CDR3: CASRSFSGSGSDTQYF

length: 12
size: .
V: TRBV5-1
J: TRBJ2-7
D: .
DNA: TGCGCCAGCAGCGAAGGGGTCGGCGAGCAGTACTTC
CDR3: CASSEGVGEQYF

length: 15
size: .
V: TRBV29-1
J: TRBJ2-1
D: TRBD2
DNA: TGCAGCGTTGAAGAAACTAGCGGGAGGGTGAATGAGCAGTTCTTC
CDR3: CSVEETSGRVNEQFF

length: 14
size: few
V: TRBV2
J: TRBJ2-2
D: .
DNA: TGTGCCAGCAGGCAAGACACGAACACCGGGGAGCTGTTTTTT
CDR3: CASRQDTNTGELFF

length: 14
size: many
V: TRBV11-2
J: TRBJ1-1
D: .
DNA: TGTGCCAGCAGCTCCACGCGGGACAACACTGAAGCTTTCTTT
CDR3: CASSSTRDNTEAFF

length: 10
size: many
V: TRBV2
J: TRBJ2-5
D: .
DNA: TGTGCCACCTCGGGGGAGACCCAGTACTTC
CDR3: CATSGETQYF

length: 16
size: .
V: TRBV18
J: TRBJ2-1
D: .
DNA: TGTGCCAGCTCACCACAGAGCGCCAGCTCCTACAATGAGCAGTTCTTC
CDR3: CASSPQSASSYNEQFF

length: 14
size: many
V: TRBV5-5
J: TRBJ1-4
D: TRBD1
DNA: TGTGCCAGCAGCCCCGGGACAGGGGGTGAAAAACTGTTTTTT
CDR3: CASSPGTGGEKLFF

length: 16
size: many
V: TRBV3-1
J: TRBJ2-1
D: .
DNA: TGTGCCAGCAGCCATATGGGGGCCCTCGCATTCAATGAGCAGTTCTTC
CDR3: CASSHMGALAFNEQFF

length: 15
size: few
V: TRBV7-3
J: TRBJ2-2
D: .
DNA: TGTGCCAGCAGCGGAACCGGGCCCTTGGTCGGGGAGCTGTTTTTT
CDR3: CASSGTGPLVGELFF

length: 13
size: many
V: TRBV4-2
J: TRBJ1-4
D: .
DNA: TGTGCCAGCAGCCAAGATCATCGGGGGTGGCTGTTTTTT
CDR3: CASSQDHRGWLFF

length: 14
size: .
V: TRBV29-1
J: TRBJ1-1
D: .
DNA: TGCAGCGTAGAGATGGACAGATATGACACTGAAGCTTTCTTT
CDR3: CSVEMDRYDTEAFF

length: 11
size: .
V: TRBV20-1
J: TRBJ2-5
D: .
DNA: TGCAGTGCCGGGTCCCAAGAGACCCAGTACTTC
CDR3: CSAGSQETQYF

length: 16
size: .
V: TRBV7-9
J: TRBJ2-5
D: TRBD2
DNA: TGTGCCAGCAGCATACTAGGGACTAGCGGGAGAGAGACCCAGTACTTC
CDR3: CASSILGTSGRETQYF

length: 14
size: few
V: TRBV10-3
J: TRBJ2-2
D: .
DNA: TGTGCCATCAGTGAGTCTCGGAACACCGGGGAGCTGTTTTTT
CDR3: CAISESRNTGELFF

length: 13
size: .
V: TRBV10-3
J: TRBJ2-7
D: .
DNA: TGTGCCATCGGGGAGGCAGGGAGGTACGAGCAGTACTTC
CDR3: CAIGEAGRYEQYF

length: 12
size: .
V: TRBV20-1
J: TRBJ2-3
D: .
DNA: TGCAGTGCTACCTACAGGGAAAATACGCAGTATTTT
CDR3: CSATYRENTQYF

length: 13
size: few
V: TRBV25-1
J: TRBJ1-4
D: .
DNA: TGTGCCAGCAGTGAATATGGTTACGAAAAACTGTTTTTT
CDR3: CASSEYGYEKLFF

length: 15
size: few
V: TRBV18
J: TRBJ1-1
D: .
DNA: TGTGCCAGCTCACCACGGGGAATCCGTGACACTGAAGCTTTCTTT
CDR3: CASSPRGIRDTEAFF

length: 17
size: many
V: TRBV4-1
J: TRBJ2-2
D: TRBD2
DNA: TGCGCCAGCAGCCAAGGGACTAGCGGCAGTAACACCGGGGAGCTGTTTTTT
CDR3: CASSQGTSGSNTGELFF

length: 13
size: many
V: TRBV3-1
J: TRBJ2-1
D: .
DNA: TGTGCCAGCAGCCCAGGGGCGGGGAATGAGCAGTTCTTC
CDR3: CASSPGAGNEQFF

length: 14
size: many
V: TRBV9
J: TRBJ1-1
D: .
DNA: TGTGCCAGCAGCGCCGGAGACAGTCTGGAATCCCCTTTCTTT
CDR3: CASSAGDSLESPFF

length: 15
size: few
V: TRBV6-1
J: TRBJ2-2
D: .
DNA: TGTGCCAGCAGCAGGCACAGGACATACACCGGGGAGCTGTTTTTT
CDR3: CASSRHRTYTGELFF

length: 13
size: .
V: TRBV6-5
J: TRBJ2-7
D: .
DNA: TGTGCCAGCAGTTACGGGGGACCCTACGAGCAGTACTTC
CDR3: CASSYGGPYEQYF

length: 13
size: many
V: TRBV19
J: TRBJ2-1
D: .
DNA: TGTGCCAGTAGTATCTCCAGGAACAATGAGCAGTTCTTC
CDR3: CASSISRNNEQFF

length: 13
size: many
V: TRBV27
J: TRBJ1-2
D: .
DNA: TGTGCCAGCAGTTTTAGGGCAGGCTATGGCTACACCTTC
CDR3: CASSFRAGYGYTF

length: 12
size: many
V: TRBV19
J: TRBJ2-1
D: .
DNA: TGTGCCAGTAGTCAAGGGTGGAATGAGCAGTTCTTC
CDR3: CASSQGWNEQFF

length: 14
size: many
V: TRBV28
J: TRBJ2-3
D: TRBD2
DNA: TGTGCCAGCAGTTCACGACTAGCCGGGGATACGCAGTATTTT
CDR3: CASSSRLAGDTQYF

length: 14
size: few
V: TRBV27
J: TRBJ2-7
D: TRBD2
DNA: TGTGCCAGCAGTTTATACGGGACTAGCTACGAGCAGTACTTC
CDR3: CASSLYGTSYEQYF

length: 16
size: .
V: TRBV5-5
J: TRBJ1-5
D: .
DNA: TGTGCCAGCAGCTCCACGGGGGGCATGCGGTATCAGCCCCAGCATTTT
CDR3: CASSSTGGMRYQPQHF

length: 15
size: many
V: TRBV5-1
J: TRBJ2-1
D: .
DNA: TGCGCCAGCAGCTTGGTAGGGCTCCCTTACAATGAGCAGTTCTTC
CDR3: CASSLVGLPYNEQFF

length: 11
size: .
V: TRBV3-1
J: TRBJ2-1
D: TRBD2
DNA: TGTGCCAGCAGTCGTAGCGGGAGTGAGTTCTTC
CDR3: CASSRSGSEFF

length: 15
size: few
V: TRBV7-3
J: TRBJ1-6
D: .
DNA: TGTGCCAGCAGCCCGAGTGGAGGCAGGACTTCACCCCTCCACTTT
CDR3: CASSPSGGRTSPLHF

length: 14
size: many
V: TRBV12-3/TRBV12-4
J: TRBJ2-7
D: .
DNA: TGTGCCAGCAGTCCGCGCCTAGGGAGCCACGAGCAGTACTTC
CDR3: CASSPRLGSHEQYF

length: 16
size: few
V: TRBV11-2
J: TRBJ2-2
D: .
DNA: TGTGCCAGCAGCTTCTCCAGACGAGCGGACACCGGGGAGCTGTTTTTT
CDR3: CASSFSRRADTGELFF

length: 13
size: .
V: TRBV7-9
J: TRBJ1-1
D: .
DNA: TGTGCCAGCAGCTTAGAGGCACGTTTTGAAGCTTTCTTT
CDR3: CASSLEARFEAFF

length: 14
size: few
V: TRBV5-1
J: TRBJ1-1
D: TRBD1
DNA: TGCGCCAGCAGCTGGACAGGATTGAACACTGAAGCTTTCTTT
CDR3: CASSWTGLNTEAFF

length: 12
size: .
V: TRBV20-1
J: TRBJ2-7
D: .
DNA: TGCAGTGCCTCCTCCCCAGGGCGGGAGCAGTACTTC
CDR3: CSASSPGREQYF

length: 16
size: many
V: TRBV14
J: TRBJ2-5
D: TRBD1
DNA: TGTGCCAGCAGCCTCCTCCCTCATGGGGGACAGGGGGCCCAGTACTTC
CDR3: CASSLLPHGGQGAQYF

length: 12
size: .
V: TRBV29-1
J: TRBJ2-3
D: .
DNA: TGCAGCGTTCAGTTGTGGACAGATACGCAGTATTTT
CDR3: CSVQLWTDTQYF

length: 13
size: few
V: TRBV30
J: TRBJ1-1
D: .
DNA: TGTGCCTGGAGTGTGGCCGGGGGCACTGAAGCTTTCTTT
CDR3: CAWSVAGGTEAFF

length: 13
size: .
V: TRBV29-1
J: TRBJ1-5
D: .
DNA: TGCAGCGTTGATGACCTTAACGGAGAGCCCCAGCATTTT
CDR3: CSVDDLNGEPQHF

length: 15
size: many
V: TRBV6-6
J: TRBJ2-5
D: TRBD1
DNA: TGTGCCAGCAGCCTGGGACAGGGCCTTGGAGAGACCCAGTACTTC
CDR3: CASSLGQGLGETQYF

length: 13
size: .
V: TRBV24-1
J: TRBJ2-2
D: .
DNA: TGTGCCACCCGGAGGGGAGAAACCGGGGAGCTGTTTTTT
CDR3: CATRRGETGELFF

length: 14
size: .
V: TRBV10-3
J: TRBJ1-2
D: TRBD1
DNA: TGTGCCATCAGTGGGACAGGGGGCGCAGAGGGCTACACCTTC
CDR3: CAISGTGGAEGYTF

length: 14
size: many
V: TRBV5-4
J: TRBJ2-7
D: .
DNA: TGTGCCAGCAGCTCCGACAGACCCTCCTACGAGCAGTACTTC
CDR3: CASSSDRPSYEQYF

length: 14
size: few
V: TRBV12-3/TRBV12-4
J: TRBJ2-3
D: TRBD2
DNA: TGTGCCACCGTAAGCGGGAGGAGCACAGATACGCAGTATTTT
CDR3: CATVSGRSTDTQYF

length: 13
size: few
V: TRBV10-3
J: TRBJ1-5
D: .
DNA: TGTGCCATCAATAACGAAATAAATCAGCCCCAGCATTTT
CDR3: CAINNEINQPQHF

length: 15
size: many
V: TRBV7-6
J: TRBJ2-4
D: TRBD2
DNA: TGTGCCAGCAGCCTAACTAGCGGGAGGGGAGAGGGGCAGTACTTC
CDR3: CASSLTSGRGEGQYF

length: 15
size: few
V: TRBV19
J: TRBJ2-7
D: .
DNA: TGTGCCAGTAGTCTCCGAGGGTTGGCGCCCTACGAGCAGTACTTC
CDR3: CASSLRGLAPYEQYF

length: 14
size: few
V: TRBV29-1
J: TRBJ2-3
D: .
DNA: TGCAGCGTTGAAACAGGGACGCTAATACTTACGCAGTATTTT
CDR3: CSVETGTLILTQYF

length: 12
size: many
V: TRBV7-2
J: TRBJ2-1
D: .
DNA: TGTGCCAGCAGCTTAGTGAGTAATGAGCAGTTCTTC
CDR3: CASSLVSNEQFF